Listed below are T cell receptor beta chains from one sample, sequenced in a study of T cell repertoires in cytomegalovirus infection. TCRdb used MiXCR to reprocess the reads, holding one entry per CDR3 protein. The sample consists of around 190,000 distinct CDR3 sequences, around 15% of them appearing once. The sample taken for sequencing was PBMCs. These receptors were collected from a human donor in good health (CMV status not recorded). Some clones in this sample may be carry-over from other donors' samples. CDR3s include the opening cysteine and the closing phenylalanine or tryptophan. The D gene is left open where the match is weak. Clone size is stated in some rows and not others, as once, few, many or a class when expanded.

J gene	D gene	clone size	V gene	CDR3 DNA	CDR3 protein
TRBJ2-2	-	few	TRBV3-1	TGTGCCAGCAGCCAATCGGCGGGGGCGGGCGGGGAGCTGTTTTTT	CASSQSAGAGGELFF
TRBJ2-7	TRBD2	few	TRBV19	TGTGCCAGTAGTGACGCGGCTAGCGGGGGCCACGAGCAGTACTTC	CASSDAASGGHEQYF
TRBJ1-4	-	few	TRBV14	TGTGCCAGCAGCCCCATCGGTGAAAAACTGTTTTTT	CASSPIGEKLFF
TRBJ1-3	TRBD1	few	TRBV11-2	TGTGCCAGCAGCCTTCGAACGACGGACGTCGGGACAGGGGGCAGAGGAAACACCATATATTTT	CASSLRTTDVGTGGRGNTIYF
TRBJ2-2	-	few	TRBV10-3	TGTGCCATCAGTGAGTCTAATCCATGGAGTTTCACCGGGGAGCTGTTTTTT	CAISESNPWSFTGELFF
TRBJ1-1	-	-	TRBV25-1	TGTGCCAGCAGTAACCCCGGCGGCACTGAAGCTTTCTTT	CASSNPGGTEAFF
TRBJ1-1	-	-	TRBV19	TGTGCCAGTATCGGGGACGGCCCCAACACTGAAGCTTTCTTT	CASIGDGPNTEAFF
TRBJ1-3	-	few	TRBV7-6	TGTGCCAGCAGCGCGGCCGATTATATCTCTGGAAACACCATATATTTT	CASSAADYISGNTIYF
TRBJ2-5	TRBD2	-	TRBV29-1	TGCAGCGTTGATTTTGAGCTAGCGGGAGCTCGGGAGACCCAGTACTTC	CSVDFELAGARETQYF
TRBJ2-3	TRBD2	many	TRBV7-2	TGTGCCAGCAGCTTACAAACTAGCGGGAGGGCGGTCGATACGCAGTATTTT	CASSLQTSGRAVDTQYF
TRBJ1-1	TRBD1	few	TRBV14	TGTGCCAGCAGCCAAAAACTCACAGGGGTCCGAGAAGCTTTCTTT	CASSQKLTGVREAFF
TRBJ2-2	-	few	TRBV20-1	TGCAGTGCTAGAGATCAACAGAACACCGGGGAGCTGTTTTTT	CSARDQQNTGELFF
TRBJ1-1	TRBD1	-	TRBV19	TGTGCCAGTAGGGACGGACAGGGCGCTGAAGCTTTCTTT	CASRDGQGAEAFF
TRBJ1-1	-	few	TRBV12-3/TRBV12-4	TGTGCCAGCTTAATTTGGGGGATCACTGAAGCTTTCTTT	CASLIWGITEAFF
TRBJ1-3	-	many	TRBV28	TGTGCCAGCAGTCCAGGGACCGAAAGAGGTGGAAACACCATATATTTT	CASSPGTERGGNTIYF
TRBJ2-3	-	many	TRBV6-1	TGTGCCAGCGTAAGCTATGGCCTAGCTTCCACAGATACGCAGTATTTT	CASVSYGLASTDTQYF
TRBJ2-1	-	-	TRBV15	TGTGCCACCAGCAGAGGGTATCTCTCCTACAATGAGCAGTTCTTC	CATSRGYLSYNEQFF
TRBJ1-1	-	many	TRBV29-1	TGCAGCGTTGAGAACGGGGAGGACTTCTTGAACACTGAAGCTTTCTTT	CSVENGEDFLNTEAFF
TRBJ2-3	TRBD2	many	TRBV3-1	TGTGCCAGCAGCGGAAGCGGGGGGGCCGTAAATACGCAGTATTTT	CASSGSGGAVNTQYF
TRBJ1-5	-	many	TRBV7-2	TGTGCCAGCAGCTTAGTTGCAGGGGATAGCAATCAGCCCCAGCATTTT	CASSLVAGDSNQPQHF
TRBJ2-2	-	-	TRBV10-3	TGTGCCATCCGAGGGGTGAACACCGGGGAGCTGTTTTTT	CAIRGVNTGELFF
TRBJ1-2	-	-	TRBV15	TGTGCCACCAGCAGAGATCCCCGGGGCGATCACTATGGCTACACCTTC	CATSRDPRGDHYGYTF
TRBJ1-1	-	many	TRBV7-2	TGTGCCAGCAGCTGGGGGGGAGGGGGGCGGGTGAACACTGAAGCTTTCTTT	CASSWGGGGRVNTEAFF
TRBJ1-6	-	-	TRBV28	TGTGCCAGCAGTTTCGCAGGGGATAGCAATTCACCCCTCCACTTT	CASSFAGDSNSPLHF
TRBJ2-5	-	few	TRBV19	TGTGCCAGCCAAGCGGGCCAAGAGACCCAGTACTTC	CASQAGQETQYF
TRBJ2-5	TRBD2	-	TRBV6-6	TGTGCCAGCAGTTTAAGTCCGGGACTAGCGGGACAAGAGACCCAGTACTTC	CASSLSPGLAGQETQYF
TRBJ1-1	-	-	TRBV29-1	TGCAGCGTTGCCCAAAGCTTAAACACTGAAGCTTTCTTT	CSVAQSLNTEAFF
TRBJ1-5	TRBD1	few	TRBV28	TGTGCCAGCGACCGACAGGGGACGAGAGTTGGTAGCAATCAGCCCCAGCATTTT	CASDRQGTRVGSNQPQHF
TRBJ1-1	-	-	TRBV6-6	TGTGCCAGCACCAATGTGGCCGTTGAAGCTTTCTTT	CASTNVAVEAFF
TRBJ1-3	-	many	TRBV7-2	TGTGCCAGCAGCCGACGGACAGTCTCAGGTGGAAACACCATATATTTT	CASSRRTVSGGNTIYF
TRBJ2-2	TRBD2	-	TRBV3-1	TGTGCCAGCAGCCGGCGGGCGGGGGAGAACACCGGGGAGCTGTTTTTT	CASSRRAGENTGELFF
TRBJ2-1	-	-	TRBV29-1	TGCAGCCTTTCCTCCGTGAGTGAGCAGTTCTTC	CSLSSVSEQFF
TRBJ2-7	TRBD2	many	TRBV11-2	TGTGCCAGCAGCTTATTCCAAATCCGTATCCTAGCGGGAGGGCGGGCCTACGAGCAGTACTTC	CASSLFQIRILAGGRAYEQYF
TRBJ1-5	-	many	TRBV2	TGTGCCAGCAGTAACTGGAATAGCAATCAGCCCCAGCATTTT	CASSNWNSNQPQHF
TRBJ1-1	-	few	TRBV29-1	TGCAGCGTTGTTTTAGGGGTGACTGAAGCTTTCTTT	CSVVLGVTEAFF
TRBJ2-3	TRBD1	-	TRBV20-1	TGCAGTGCTCCGAGGGGGCAGGCCCGCACAGATACGCAGTATTTT	CSAPRGQARTDTQYF
TRBJ1-4	-	few	TRBV7-9	TGTGCCAGCAGCTTAAAGTCGGAGAAACTGTTTTTT	CASSLKSEKLFF
TRBJ2-2	TRBD1	-	TRBV29-1	TGCAGCGTTGGGGACAGGCTGAACACCGGGGAGCTGTTTTTT	CSVGDRLNTGELFF
TRBJ2-2	-	-	TRBV7-6	TGTGCCAGCAGCTTAGTGGGGCTCACCGGGGAGCTGTTTTTT	CASSLVGLTGELFF
TRBJ2-1	TRBD2	many	TRBV6-4	TGTGCCAGCAGTGAACTAGCGGGGGATTACAATGAGCAGTTCTTC	CASSELAGDYNEQFF
TRBJ1-6	-	many	TRBV7-2	TGTGCCAGCAGCTTAGTAGGGTACGATAATTCACCCCTCCACTTT	CASSLVGYDNSPLHF
TRBJ1-2	-	many	TRBV7-9	TGTGCCAGCAGCGTAGACAGAGCCTATGGCTACACCTTC	CASSVDRAYGYTF
TRBJ1-5	-	many	TRBV28	TGTGCCAGCACCCGGCAAGTCAATCAGCCCCAGCATTTT	CASTRQVNQPQHF
TRBJ2-2	-	few	TRBV6-2/TRBV6-3	TGTGCCAGCAGTTTCCTAGCGAGCACCGGGGAGCTGTTTTTT	CASSFLASTGELFF
TRBJ1-5	-	few	TRBV6-2/TRBV6-3	TGTGCCAGCAGTCCCCGGACTCCTAGCAATCAGCCCCAGCATTTT	CASSPRTPSNQPQHF
TRBJ2-3	-	-	TRBV10-3	TGTGCCATCAGTCCCTTAGACGGCCGAGATACGCAGTATTTT	CAISPLDGRDTQYF
TRBJ2-7	-	many	TRBV7-2	TGTGCCAGCAGCTCCCATGGCGTGGGGGCTGGATACGAGCAGTACTTC	CASSSHGVGAGYEQYF
TRBJ1-6	-	few	TRBV11-2	TGTGCCAGCAGTTCAACGGGGGGCGTGGGGTCACCCCTCCACTTT	CASSSTGGVGSPLHF
TRBJ1-3	-	-	TRBV2	TGTGCCAGCACGGCAGAGGGTCGCTCTGGAAACACCATATATTTT	CASTAEGRSGNTIYF
TRBJ2-2	-	few	TRBV12-3/TRBV12-4	TGTGCCAGCAGTTCTGCCGGGGAGCTGTTTTTT	CASSSAGELFF
TRBJ2-1	-	many	TRBV6-2/TRBV6-3	TGTGCCAGCGGTTACGCGGGGGCTAGGGATGAGCAGTTCTTC	CASGYAGARDEQFF